What follows are 20 T cell receptor beta chains derived from one specimen sequenced in a study of blood T cell repertoires in COVID-19. Sequencing was performed with immunoSEQ multiplex PCR; in TCRdb, only in-frame clones are kept and a portion is missing. The sample carries around 100,000 clones, 85% to 90% recorded once. Sequencing used peripheral blood. The receptor source for this set is a human donor in a cohort sampled during active COVID-19.

V is TRBV4-1 and J is TRBJ2-1; TRBD2 is a possible D gene (6 bases). CDR3 length: 13 residues. Trimming took off 1 base at V and 7 bases at J, with 8 bases between the two ends. Germline-derived CDR1 and CDR2 are MGHRA and YSYEKL. The CDR3 DNA reads TGCGCCAGCAGCCAAGCACGGGGGAATGAGCAGTTCTTC. Its protein is CASSQARGNEQFF.

This chain joins TRBV7-2 and TRBJ2-2; the match to TRBD2 covers 9 bases. CDR3 length equals 15 residues. CDR1 is SGHTA, CDR2 FQGNSA, per germline. With 1 base clipped from V and 6 bases from J, the junction kept 3 bases outside the gene matches. DNA of the CDR3: TGTGCCAGCAGCTTAGTAGCTAGCGGGGCCGGGGAGCTGTTTTTT. Protein: CASSLVASGAGELFF. The variable domain in full, with the rest retrieved from reference TRBV7-2 and TRBJ2-2, is GAGVSQSPSNKVTEKGKDVELRCDPISGHTALYWYRQSLGQGLEFLIYFQGNSAPDKSGLPSDRFSAERTGGSVSTLTIQRTQQEDSAVYLCASSLVASGAGELFFGEGSRLTVL.

V and J are TRBV6-5 and TRBJ2-7; the match to TRBD2 covers 10 bases. The germline V gene has CDR1 MNHEY and CDR2 SVGAGI. V was clipped by 10 bases and J by 5 bases; unmatched bases: 14. The CDR3 spans 15 residues. The CDR3 DNA is TGTGCCATTGGTAGAAAGGTAGCGGGGGGCAACGAGCAGTACTTC. Amino acids: CAIGRKVAGGNEQYF.

This chain joins TRBV18 and TRBJ1-3; D uncertain. Germline V gives CDR1 KGHSH, CDR2 LQKENI. V was cut by 1 base and J by 0 bases, with 10 bases left in between. This CDR3 comprises 16 residues. The chain's CDR3 is CASSPQPQTSGNTIYF. The CDR3 DNA reads TGTGCCAGCTCACCACAACCACAGACCTCTGGAAACACCATATATTTT.

The chain combines TRBV5-1 with TRBJ2-7, with D tentatively TRBD2 (6 bases). Trimming removed 0 bases from V and 4 bases from J, with 11 bases in between. Germline CDR1 and CDR2: SGHRS and YFSETQ. The CDR3 has 14 residues. The CDR3 protein is CASSLVPGEYEQYF. The CDR3 DNA sequence: TGCGCCAGCAGCTTGGTCCCGGGGGAGTACGAGCAGTACTTC. Variable domain in full (rest from reference TRBV5-1 and TRBJ2-7): KAGVTQTPRYLIKTRGQQVTLSCSPISGHRSVSWYQQTPGQGLQFLFEYFSETQRNKGNFPGRFSGRQFSNSRSEMNVSTLELGDSALYLCASSLVPGEYEQYFGPGTRLTVT.

This chain links TRBV19 with TRBJ1-1, with 7 bases that match TRBD1. Germline loops: CDR1 LNHDA, CDR2 SQIVND (reference sequence). After removal of 3 bases from V and 0 bases from J, the junction contained 4 bases not matched to a gene. This CDR3 is built from 15 residues. CDR3 sequence: CASSMGGQLNTEAFF. The CDR3 bases are TGTGCCAGTAGTATGGGGGGACAGCTGAACACTGAAGCTTTCTTT. Full variable domain (rest looked up from reference TRBV19 and TRBJ1-1): DGGITQSPKYLFRKEGQNVTLSCEQNLNHDAMYWYRQDPGQGLRLIYYSQIVNDFQKGDIAEGYSVSREKKESFPLTVTSAQKNPTAFYLCASSMGGQLNTEAFFGQGTRLTVV.

This chain uses TRBV19 with TRBJ1-1, with D perhaps matching TRBD1 (6 bases). The CDR3 has 13 amino acids. Trimming took 3 bases from V and 10 from J, leaving 15 bases between them. Germline V gene sequence: CDR1 LNHDA, CDR2 SQIVND (reference sequence). The CDR3 nucleotides read TGTGCCAGTAGTATTAATGGGGGCCGGGCAGCTTTCTTT. It is translated as CASSINGGRAAFF.

The genes are TRBV12-2 and TRBJ2-7; TRBD2 is the table's D call, not checked against the DNA. TRBV12-2 is flagged as a pseudogene. CDR3 length equals 15 residues. The CDR3 loop is CASRFPGSSSYEQYF. In nucleotides, the CDR3 is TGTGCAAGTCGCTTCCCCGGGTCGTCGTCCTACGAGCAGTACTTC.

This chain uses TRBV7-9 with TRBJ2-4; 7 nucleotides align to TRBD1. The CDR3 is made up of 13 amino acids. Germline lookup yields CDR1 SEHNR and CDR2 FQNEAQ (reference sequence). V was pared by 3 bases and J by 4 bases, with 0 bases of the junction left unmatched. The CDR3 coding sequence is TGTGCCAGCAGCTTGGGACAGAAAAACATTCAGTACTTC. Protein: CASSLGQKNIQYF.

The chain links TRBV7-2 to TRBJ2-1, with 13 bases matching TRBD2. Trimming at V came to 2 bases and at J to 6 bases, leaving 4 bases not matched to a gene. This CDR3 has 16 amino acids. CDR1 is SGHTA and CDR2 is FQGNSA in the germline V gene. CDR3: CASSLRGLAGINEQFF. The CDR3 nucleotides are TGTGCCAGCAGCTTACGGGGACTAGCGGGGATCAATGAGCAGTTCTTC.

This clone is a singleton in its sample. The V call is TRBV3-1 (or the pseudogene TRBV3-2), the J call TRBJ2-1, with 7 bases lining up with TRBD1. V lost 0 bases to trimming and J lost 7 bases; unmatched junction nucleotides: 0. The germline V gene encodes CDR1 LGHDT and CDR2 YNNKEL (reference sequence). CDR3 length: 13 amino acids. The CDR3 DNA is TGTGCCAGCAGCCAAGAACAGGGGAATGAGCAGTTCTTC. This sequence encodes CASSQEQGNEQFF.

This chain connects TRBV5-6 to TRBJ1-2; D unclear. CDR1 and CDR2 (germline): SGHDT, YYEEEE. The CDR3 loop spans 14 amino acids. V lost 3 bases to trimming and J lost 3 bases, with 12 bases between them. As DNA, the CDR3 is TGTGCCAGCAGCTGGGCCGGATGGGACTATGGCTACACCTTC. Protein: CASSWAGWDYGYTF.

This clone was counted once. The V and J genes are TRBV6-6 and TRBJ1-4; 7 bases match TRBD1. This CDR3 is 12 amino acids long. Germline CDR1 is MNHNY and CDR2 is SVGAGI (reference sequence). Trimming removed 2 bases from V and 13 bases from J; junction bases left unmatched: 4. CDR3 nucleotides: TGTGCCAGCAGTTACCTCAGGGGGTCACTGTTTTTT. Translation: CASSYLRGSLFF.

The genes are TRBV7-2 and TRBJ2-1; 10 nucleotides align to TRBD1. The CDR3 contains 16 residues. Germline V lookup: CDR1 SGHTA, CDR2 FQGNSA. The V and J ends lost 5 bases and 6 bases, in that order; junction bases with no gene match: 10. The CDR3 DNA follows: TGTGCCAGCAGCCCCCTTGGGGACAGGGGTCCCAATGAGCAGTTCTTC. Its protein is CASSPLGDRGPNEQFF.

The chain has TRBV27 and TRBJ2-7; possibly TRBD2 for D (6 bases). The CDR3 length is 16 residues. The germline V gene encodes CDR1 MNHEY and CDR2 SMNVEV (reference sequence). V dropped 6 bases and J dropped 6 bases, with 24 bases sitting between them. This CDR3 reads CASSPYLRLVPIEQYF. The CDR3 nucleotides read TGTGCCAGCAGCCCTTATCTCCGACTAGTCCCAATCGAGCAGTACTTC.

The chain links TRBV15 to TRBJ2-3; 8 bases map to TRBD2. The length of the CDR3 is 16 residues. Germline CDR1 is LNHNV and CDR2 is YYDKDF (reference sequence). The V segment lost 0 bases and the J segment 6 bases; nucleotides outside the gene matches: 8. The CDR3 spells CATSRDPRLALDTQYF. Written as DNA, the CDR3 is TGTGCCACCAGCAGAGATCCCCGACTAGCGTTGGATACGCAGTATTTT.

The chain joins TRBV7-9 to TRBJ2-7; 9 bases are a match to TRBD1. CDR3 length: 14 amino acids. V shed 4 bases and J 2 bases; nucleotides not matched to a gene: 3. CDR1 and CDR2 from the germline V gene are SEHNR and FQNEAQ (reference sequence). CDR3 sequence (DNA): TGTGCCAGCAGCTCGGGACAGGGAACCTACGAGCAGTACTTC. It is translated as CASSSGQGTYEQYF.

The CDR3 region has the DNA TGTGCCAGTAGTATTCGAGGGACAGATACGCAGTATTTT. Translated, it gives CASSIRGTDTQYF. This rearrangement joins TRBV19 to TRBJ2-3, with D maybe TRBD2 (5 bases). There are 13 residues in the CDR3. Trimming stripped 3 bases from V and 3 bases from J, with 7 bases between. CDR1 and CDR2 from the germline V gene are LNHDA and SQIVND (reference sequence). Filled out from reference TRBV19 and TRBJ2-3, the complete variable domain reads DGGITQSPKYLFRKEGQNVTLSCEQNLNHDAMYWYRQDPGQGLRLIYYSQIVNDFQKGDIAEGYSVSREKKESFPLTVTSAQKNPTAFYLCASSIRGTDTQYFGPGTRLTVL.

This rearrangement joins TRBV5-4 to TRBJ2-7, with TRBD1 matching over 10 bases. The CDR3 totals 14 residues. Germline V gene sequence: CDR1 SGHNT, CDR2 YYREEE (reference sequence). V lost 4 bases, J lost 7 bases, and 8 bases stayed unmatched. CDR3 in amino acids: CASSPRQGAGEQYF. The CDR3 DNA is TGTGCCAGCAGCCCTAGACAGGGGGCAGGAGAGCAGTACTTC.

The chain is built from TRBV3-1 (or the pseudogene TRBV3-2) and TRBJ1-1, with 9 bases that match TRBD1. The CDR3 spans 14 residues. V shed 6 bases, J shed 3 bases, and the junction held 5 bases outside the gene matches. CDR1 LGHDT and CDR2 YNNKEL come from the germline V gene (reference sequence). CDR3 sequence: CASRHGQGYTEAFF. CDR3 nucleotide sequence: TGTGCCAGCAGACACGGACAGGGGTACACTGAAGCTTTCTTT.